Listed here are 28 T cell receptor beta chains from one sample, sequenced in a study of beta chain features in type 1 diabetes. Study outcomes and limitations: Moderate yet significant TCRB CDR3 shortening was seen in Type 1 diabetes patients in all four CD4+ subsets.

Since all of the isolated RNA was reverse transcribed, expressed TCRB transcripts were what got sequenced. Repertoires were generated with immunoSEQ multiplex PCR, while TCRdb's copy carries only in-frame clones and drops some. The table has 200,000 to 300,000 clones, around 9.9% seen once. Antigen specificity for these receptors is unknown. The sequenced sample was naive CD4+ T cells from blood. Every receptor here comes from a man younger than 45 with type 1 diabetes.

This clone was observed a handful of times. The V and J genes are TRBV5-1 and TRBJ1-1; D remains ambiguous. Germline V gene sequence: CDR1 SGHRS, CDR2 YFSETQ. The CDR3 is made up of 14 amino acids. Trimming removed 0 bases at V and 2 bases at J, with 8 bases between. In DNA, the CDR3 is TGCGCCAGCAGCTTGGGAGGGTTCAACACTGAAGCTTTCTTT. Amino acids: CASSLGGFNTEAFF.

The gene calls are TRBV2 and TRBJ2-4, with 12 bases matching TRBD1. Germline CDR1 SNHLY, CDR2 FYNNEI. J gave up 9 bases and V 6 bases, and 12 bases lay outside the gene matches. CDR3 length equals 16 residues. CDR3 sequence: CASRRPGTGGGSIQYF. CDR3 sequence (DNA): TGTGCCAGCAGGCGTCCCGGGACAGGGGGCGGTAGCATTCAGTACTTC. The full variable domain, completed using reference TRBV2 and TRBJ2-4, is EPEVTQTPSHQVTQMGQEVILRCVPISNHLYFYWYRQILGQKVEFLVSFYNNEISEKSEIFDDQFSVERPDGSNFTLKIRSTKLEDSAMYFCASRRPGTGGGSIQYFGAGTRLSVL.

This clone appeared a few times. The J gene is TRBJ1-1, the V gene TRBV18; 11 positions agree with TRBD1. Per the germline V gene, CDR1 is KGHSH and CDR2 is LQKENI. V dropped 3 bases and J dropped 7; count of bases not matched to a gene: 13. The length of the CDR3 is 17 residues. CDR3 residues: CASSPNIAGQGVGEAFF. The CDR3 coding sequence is TGTGCCAGCTCACCTAATATAGCGGGACAGGGGGTCGGTGAAGCTTTCTTT.

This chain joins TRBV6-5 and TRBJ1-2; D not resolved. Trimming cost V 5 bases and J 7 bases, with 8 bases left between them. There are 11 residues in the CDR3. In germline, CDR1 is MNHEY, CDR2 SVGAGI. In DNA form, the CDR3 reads TGTGCCAGCAGTACCTGGAGTGGCTACACCTTC. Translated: CASSTWSGYTF.

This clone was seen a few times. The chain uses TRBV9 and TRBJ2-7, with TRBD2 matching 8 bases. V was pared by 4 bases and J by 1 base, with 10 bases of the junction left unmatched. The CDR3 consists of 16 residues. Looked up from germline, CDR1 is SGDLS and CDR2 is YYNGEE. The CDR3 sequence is CASSPPGSSGSYEQYF. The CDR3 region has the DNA TGTGCCAGCAGCCCCCCTGGGTCTAGCGGGTCCTACGAGCAGTACTTC.

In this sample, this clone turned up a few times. In nucleotides, the CDR3 is TGTGCCTGGAGTCTAGACAGGAGGACTGAAGCTTTCTTT. Encoded protein: CAWSLDRRTEAFF. This chain joins TRBV30 and TRBJ1-1; a possible D gene is TRBD1 (6 bases). Germline V gene sequence: CDR1 GTSNPN, CDR2 SVGIG (reference sequence). V lost 2 bases and J 5 bases, leaving 12 bases between the germline ends. The CDR3 loop spans 13 amino acids. Full variable domain (rest looked up from reference TRBV30 and TRBJ1-1): SQTIHQWPATLVQPVGSPLSLECTVEGTSNPNLYWYRQAAGRGLQLLFYSVGIGQISSEVPQNLSASRPQDRQFILSSKKLLLSDSGFYLCAWSLDRRTEAFFGQGTRLTVV.

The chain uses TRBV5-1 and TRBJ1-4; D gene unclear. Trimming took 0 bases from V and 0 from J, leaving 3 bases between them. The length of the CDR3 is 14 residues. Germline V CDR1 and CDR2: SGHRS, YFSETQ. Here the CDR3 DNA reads TGCGCCAGCAGCTTGGGAGCAACTAATGAAAAACTGTTTTTT. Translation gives CASSLGATNEKLFF.

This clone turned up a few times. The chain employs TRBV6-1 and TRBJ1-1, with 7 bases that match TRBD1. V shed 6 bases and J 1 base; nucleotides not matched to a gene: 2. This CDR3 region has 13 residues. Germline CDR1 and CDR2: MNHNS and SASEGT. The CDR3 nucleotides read TGTGCCAGCAGACGACAGGGGAACACTGAAGCTTTCTTT. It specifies CASRRQGNTEAFF.

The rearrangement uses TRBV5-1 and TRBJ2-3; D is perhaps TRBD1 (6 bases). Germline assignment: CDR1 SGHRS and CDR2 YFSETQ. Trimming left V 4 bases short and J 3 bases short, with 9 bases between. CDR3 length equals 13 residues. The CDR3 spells CASSPGHTDTQYF. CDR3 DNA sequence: TGCGCCAGCAGCCCGGGACATACAGATACGCAGTATTTT.

The CDR3 protein is CASSSGTVTDTQYF. As DNA, the CDR3 is TGTGCCAGCAGCTCCGGGACAGTTACAGATACGCAGTATTTT. This chain uses TRBV11-2 with TRBJ2-3, with TRBD1 matching 7 bases. The CDR3 is made up of 14 amino acids. V lost 4 bases to trimming and J lost 3 bases; unmatched junction nucleotides: 4. Germline CDR1 and CDR2: SGHAT and FQNNGV.

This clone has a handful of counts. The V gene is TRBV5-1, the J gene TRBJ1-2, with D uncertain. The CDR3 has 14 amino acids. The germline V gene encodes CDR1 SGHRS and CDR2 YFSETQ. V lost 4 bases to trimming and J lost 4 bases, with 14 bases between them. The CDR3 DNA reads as TGCGCCAGCAGCCCCGTCGCGGCGCGCTATGGCTACACCTTC. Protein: CASSPVAARYGYTF. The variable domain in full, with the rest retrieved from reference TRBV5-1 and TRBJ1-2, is KAGVTQTPRYLIKTRGQQVTLSCSPISGHRSVSWYQQTPGQGLQFLFEYFSETQRNKGNFPGRFSGRQFSNSRSEMNVSTLELGDSALYLCASSPVAARYGYTFGSGTRLTVV.

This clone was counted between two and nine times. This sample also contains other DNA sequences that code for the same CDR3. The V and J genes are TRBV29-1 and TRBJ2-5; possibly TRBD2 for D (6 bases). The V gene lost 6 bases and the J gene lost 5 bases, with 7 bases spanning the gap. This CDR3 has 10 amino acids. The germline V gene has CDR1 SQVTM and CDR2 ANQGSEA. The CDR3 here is CSVGGETQYF. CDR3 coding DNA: TGCAGCGTGGGAGGCGAGACCCAGTACTTC.

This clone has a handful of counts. CDR3 DNA: TGTGCCAGCAGTTCAGGGGAGTATAATTCACCCCTCCACTTT. The encoded protein is CASSSGEYNSPLHF. The chain joins TRBV5-6 to TRBJ1-6, with D possibly TRBD1 on 6 matching bases. The CDR3 spans 14 residues. Germline loops: CDR1 SGHDT, CDR2 YYEEEE. With 5 bases removed from V and 4 bases from J, the gap between germline ends came to 10 bases. Full variable domain (rest looked up from reference TRBV5-6 and TRBJ1-6): DAGVTQSPTHLIKTRGQQVTLRCSPKSGHDTVSWYQQALGQGPQFIFQYYEEEERQRGNFPDRFSGHQFPNYSSELNVNALLLGDSALYLCASSSGEYNSPLHFGNGTRLTVT.

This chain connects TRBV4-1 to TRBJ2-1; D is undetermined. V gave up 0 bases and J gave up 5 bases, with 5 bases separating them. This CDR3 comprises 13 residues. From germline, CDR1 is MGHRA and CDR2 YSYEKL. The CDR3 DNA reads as TGCGCCAGCAGCCAAGATGGAGACAATGAGCAGTTCTTC. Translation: CASSQDGDNEQFF.

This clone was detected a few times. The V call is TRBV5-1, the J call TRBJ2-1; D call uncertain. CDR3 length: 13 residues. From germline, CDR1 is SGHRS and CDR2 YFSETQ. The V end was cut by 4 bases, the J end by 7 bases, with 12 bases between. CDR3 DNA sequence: TGCGCCAGCAGCCTGGAGAGGTCAAATGAGCAGTTCTTC. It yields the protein CASSLERSNEQFF.

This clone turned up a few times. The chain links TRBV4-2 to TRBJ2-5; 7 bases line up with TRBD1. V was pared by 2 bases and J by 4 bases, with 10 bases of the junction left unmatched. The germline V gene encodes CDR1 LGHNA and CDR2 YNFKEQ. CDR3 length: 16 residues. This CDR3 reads CASSQLKGAWVETQYF. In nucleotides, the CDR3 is TGTGCCAGCAGCCAACTTAAGGGGGCGTGGGTAGAGACCCAGTACTTC.

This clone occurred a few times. The DNA for the CDR3 is TGTGCCAGCAGCCCGGAAGGGGGGGTTAACACTGAAGCTTTCTTT. This gives the protein CASSPEGGVNTEAFF. The V call is TRBV7-9, the J call TRBJ1-1, with D possibly being TRBD1 (6 bases). Germline CDR1 is SEHNR and CDR2 is FQNEAQ (reference sequence). V was trimmed by 5 bases and J by 2 bases, leaving 15 bases between them. CDR3 length: 15 amino acids.

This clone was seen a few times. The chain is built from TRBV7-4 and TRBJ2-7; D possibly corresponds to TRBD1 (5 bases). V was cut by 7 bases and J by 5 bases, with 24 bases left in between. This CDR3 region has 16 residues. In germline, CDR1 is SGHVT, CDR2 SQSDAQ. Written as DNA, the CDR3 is TGTGCCAGCACCCGTGGGCGCAGGGTTAATGACCACGAGCAGTACTTC. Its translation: CASTRGRRVNDHEQYF.

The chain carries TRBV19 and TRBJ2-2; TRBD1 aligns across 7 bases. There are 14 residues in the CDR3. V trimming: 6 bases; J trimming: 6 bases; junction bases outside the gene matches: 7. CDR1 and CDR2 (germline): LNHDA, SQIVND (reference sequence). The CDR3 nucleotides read TGTGCCAGTAGGGAAGTAGACAGGGCCGGGGAGCTGTTTTTT. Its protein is CASREVDRAGELFF.

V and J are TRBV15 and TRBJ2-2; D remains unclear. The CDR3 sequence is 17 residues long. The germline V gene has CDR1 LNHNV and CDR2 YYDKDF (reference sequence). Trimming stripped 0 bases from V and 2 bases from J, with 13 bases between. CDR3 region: CATSRDLATVNTGELFF. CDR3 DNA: TGTGCCACCAGCAGAGATCTGGCAACCGTTAACACCGGGGAGCTGTTTTTT.

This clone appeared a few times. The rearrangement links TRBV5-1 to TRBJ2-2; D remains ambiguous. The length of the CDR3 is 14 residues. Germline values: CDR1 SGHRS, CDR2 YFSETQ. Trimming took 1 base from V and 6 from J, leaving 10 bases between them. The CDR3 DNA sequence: TGCGCCAGCAGCTTGTTAATCCCCGCCGGGGAGCTGTTTTTT. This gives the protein CASSLLIPAGELFF.

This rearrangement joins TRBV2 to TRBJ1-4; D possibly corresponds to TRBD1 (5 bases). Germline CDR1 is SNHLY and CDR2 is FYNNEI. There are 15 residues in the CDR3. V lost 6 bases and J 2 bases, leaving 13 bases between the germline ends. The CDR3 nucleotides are TGTGCCAGCAGAAGGGACTCGGCGACTAATGAAAAACTGTTTTTT. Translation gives CASRRDSATNEKLFF.

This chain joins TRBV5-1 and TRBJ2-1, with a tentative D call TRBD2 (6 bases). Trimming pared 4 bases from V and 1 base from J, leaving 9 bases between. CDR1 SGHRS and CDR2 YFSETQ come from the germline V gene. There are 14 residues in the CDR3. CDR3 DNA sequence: TGCGCCAGCAGCCGAGCGGGTTCCTACAATGAGCAGTTCTTC. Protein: CASSRAGSYNEQFF.

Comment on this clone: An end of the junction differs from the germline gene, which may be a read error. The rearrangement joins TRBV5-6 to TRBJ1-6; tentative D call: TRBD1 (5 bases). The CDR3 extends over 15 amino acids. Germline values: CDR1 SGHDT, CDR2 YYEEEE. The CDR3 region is CASSLGPSYNSPLHF. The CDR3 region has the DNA TGTGCCAGCAGTTTGGGGCCCTCCTATAATTCACCCCTCCACTTT.

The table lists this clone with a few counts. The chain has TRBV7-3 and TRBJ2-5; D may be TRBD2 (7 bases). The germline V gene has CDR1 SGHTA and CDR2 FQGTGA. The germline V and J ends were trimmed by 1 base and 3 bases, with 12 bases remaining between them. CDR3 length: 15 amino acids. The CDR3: CASSLMGGGEETQYF. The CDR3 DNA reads TGTGCCAGCAGCTTAATGGGCGGGGGCGAAGAGACCCAGTACTTC.

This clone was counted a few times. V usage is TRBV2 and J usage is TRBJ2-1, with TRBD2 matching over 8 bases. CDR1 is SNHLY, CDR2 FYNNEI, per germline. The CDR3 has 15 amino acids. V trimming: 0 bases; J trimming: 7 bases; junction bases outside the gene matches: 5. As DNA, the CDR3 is TGTGCCAGCAGTGAAGCAACACCGGGGGGGAATGAGCAGTTCTTC. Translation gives CASSEATPGGNEQFF. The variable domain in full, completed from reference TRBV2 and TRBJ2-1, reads EPEVTQTPSHQVTQMGQEVILRCVPISNHLYFYWYRQILGQKVEFLVSFYNNEISEKSEIFDDQFSVERPDGSNFTLKIRSTKLEDSAMYFCASSEATPGGNEQFFGPGTRLTVL.

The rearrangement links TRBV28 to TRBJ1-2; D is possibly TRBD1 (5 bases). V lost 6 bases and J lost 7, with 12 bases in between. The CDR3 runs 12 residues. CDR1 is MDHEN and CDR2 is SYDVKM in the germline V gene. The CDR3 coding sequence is TGTGCCAGCAGCCCTCAGGGTCTTGGCTACACCTTC. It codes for CASSPQGLGYTF.

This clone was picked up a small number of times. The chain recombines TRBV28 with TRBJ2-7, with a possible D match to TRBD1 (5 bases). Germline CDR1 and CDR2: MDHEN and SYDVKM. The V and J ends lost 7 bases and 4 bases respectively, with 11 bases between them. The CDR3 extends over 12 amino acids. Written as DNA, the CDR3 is TGTGCCAGCAAAGGGGAAGGATACGAGCAGTACTTC. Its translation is CASKGEGYEQYF.